The 5 T cell receptor beta chains below were found in one sample sequenced in a study of T cell responses to AZD1222 COVID-19 vaccine. TCRdb's copy holds only in-frame clones and misses some; the assay was immunoSEQ multiplex PCR. The sample has some 180,000 clones, around nine tenths seen once. This specimen was peripheral blood, taken on day 0 of AZD1222 vaccination. All receptors derive from an adult in good health.

This clone has just a few counts. The chain has TRBV9 and TRBJ2-5; 8 bases are shared with TRBD1. The CDR3 consists of 15 residues. The V gene end was trimmed by 4 bases and the J gene end by 6 bases; junction bases not matched to a gene: 11. CDR1 is SGDLS, CDR2 YYNGEE, per germline. The CDR3 sequence: CASSFSDRGTQTQYF. CDR3 nucleotide sequence: TGTGCCAGCAGCTTTAGTGACAGGGGAACACAGACCCAGTACTTC.

The rearrangement links TRBV19 to TRBJ1-1; D unclear. V was shortened by 3 bases and J by 4 bases, with 9 bases between the two germline ends. In germline, CDR1 is LNHDA, CDR2 SQIVND (reference sequence). CDR3 length equals 13 residues. This CDR3 reads CASSMVVGTEAFF. CDR3 nucleotides: TGTGCCAGTAGTATGGTGGTCGGCACTGAAGCTTTCTTT.

The V and J genes are TRBV27 and TRBJ2-7; 8 bases agree with TRBD1. J lost 5 bases, V lost 3 bases, and 9 bases had no gene match. The CDR3 is 15 residues long. Per the germline V gene, CDR1 is MNHEY and CDR2 is SMNVEV (reference sequence). CDR3 DNA sequence: TGTGCCAGCAGTTTGGCAAAGGACAGGGCCCACGAGCAGTACTTC. Amino acids: CASSLAKDRAHEQYF.

The chain recombines TRBV2 with TRBJ1-3; 8 bases match TRBD1. CDR3 length: 18 amino acids. CDR1 and CDR2 (germline): SNHLY, FYNNEI. The trim removed 4 bases at V and 4 bases at J, leaving 15 bases unmatched. The chain's CDR3 is CASSAYEGTGGRGNTIYF. DNA of the CDR3: TGTGCCAGCAGTGCCTATGAGGGAACAGGGGGGAGAGGAAACACCATATATTTT.

To note about this clone: Other DNA sequences within the sample encode an identical CDR3. The chain has TRBV30 and TRBJ1-5; D gene unclear. The CDR3 is made up of 12 amino acids. Germline V CDR1 and CDR2: GTSNPN, SVGIG (reference sequence). V lost 3 bases and J lost 2, with 5 bases in between. CDR3 nucleotide sequence: TGTGCCTGGAGCCAAGGCAATCAGCCCCAGCATTTT. It yields the protein CAWSQGNQPQHF.